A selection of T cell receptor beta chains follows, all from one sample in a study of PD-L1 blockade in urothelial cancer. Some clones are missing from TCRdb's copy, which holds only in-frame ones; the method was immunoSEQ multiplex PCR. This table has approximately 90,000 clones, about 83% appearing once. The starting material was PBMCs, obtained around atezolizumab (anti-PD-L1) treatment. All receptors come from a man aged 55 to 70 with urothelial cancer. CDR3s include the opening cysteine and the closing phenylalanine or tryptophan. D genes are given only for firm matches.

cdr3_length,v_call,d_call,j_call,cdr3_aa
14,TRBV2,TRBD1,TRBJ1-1,CASSRQGGHTEAFF
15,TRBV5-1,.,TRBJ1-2,CASSFTAGSSYGYTF
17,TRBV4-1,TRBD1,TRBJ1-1,CASSQGPGQGMNTEAFF
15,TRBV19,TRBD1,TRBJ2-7,CASSVDRPLGDEQYF
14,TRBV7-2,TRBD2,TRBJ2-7,CASSSSSGPYEQYF
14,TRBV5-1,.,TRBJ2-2,CASSLIVDTGELFF
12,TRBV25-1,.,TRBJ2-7,CASSEGSYEQYF
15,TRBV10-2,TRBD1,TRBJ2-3,CATQTGLSDTDTQYF
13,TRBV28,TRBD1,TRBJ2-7,CATVRTGAYEQYF
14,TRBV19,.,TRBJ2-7,CASSVSGASYEQYF
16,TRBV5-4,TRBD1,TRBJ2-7,CASSGDPDRVPVEQYF
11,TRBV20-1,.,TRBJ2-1,CSARVINEQFF
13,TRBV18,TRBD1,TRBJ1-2,CASSPPDRGGYTF
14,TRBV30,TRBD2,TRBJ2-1,CAWSRLAGYNEQFF
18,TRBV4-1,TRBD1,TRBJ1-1,CASSQGRRQGDFGTEAFF
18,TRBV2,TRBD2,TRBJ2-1,CASSRRLAGASSGNEQFF
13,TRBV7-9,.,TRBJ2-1,CASSLAGGNEQFF
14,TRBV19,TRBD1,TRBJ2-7,CASSRTGLSYEQYF
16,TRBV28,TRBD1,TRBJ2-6,CASYRDRGRGANVLTF
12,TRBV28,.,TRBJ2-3,CATTNLATKQYF
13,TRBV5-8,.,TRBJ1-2,CASSAEVNYGYTF
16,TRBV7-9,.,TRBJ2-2,CASSLAGRGNTGELFF
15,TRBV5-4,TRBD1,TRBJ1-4,CASSTSDRGVEKLFF
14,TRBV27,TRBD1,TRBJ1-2,CASRETGGAIGYTF
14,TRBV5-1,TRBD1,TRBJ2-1,CASNQGQAVNEQFF
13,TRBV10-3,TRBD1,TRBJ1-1,CAISGGQGTEAFF
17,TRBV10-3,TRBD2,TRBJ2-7,CAISDWTSGRNSYEQYF
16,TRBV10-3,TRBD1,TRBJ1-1,CAIRDGDRGFNTEAFF
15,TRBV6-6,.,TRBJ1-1,CASSYSSGGSPEAFF
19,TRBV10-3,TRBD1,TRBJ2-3,CAISDSGTGGSLSTDTQYF
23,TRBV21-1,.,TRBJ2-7,CASSKMAGGSAGLARSGSYEQYF
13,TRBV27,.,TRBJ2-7,CASSWTEGSEQYF
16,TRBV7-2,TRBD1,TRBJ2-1,CASSLGGTGGGNEQFF
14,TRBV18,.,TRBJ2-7,CASSPRSGSYEQYF
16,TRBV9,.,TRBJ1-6,CASSVAGSSYNSPLHF